This entry is about one T cell receptor beta chain. Its antigen has not been determined. No base quality information exists; no much larger clone differs at one position. At diagnosis, tumor, uninvolved tumor-adjacent lung and peripheral blood were collected and then preserved as a mix of FFPE and fresh-frozen material. Blood samples were analyzed as peripheral blood mononuclear cells for TCR repertoire profiling. This entry belongs to a study of T cells in localized non-small cell lung cancer (dated by TCRdb to 2018 to 2021). In the study overall: The study examined T cell repertoires in a few hundred patients with early-stage NSCLC and compared tumors with uninvolved tumor-adjacent lungs. The cohort comprised around 240 treatment-naïve NSCLC patients with resected, localized lung tumors. NSCLC patients had a mean age of approximately 66 years, and around 140 were male and 85 to 110 female. General findings and caveats noted by the study authors: Longer overall survival was associated with higher blood T cell density, whereas shorter survival was associated with higher adjacent-lung clonality. Since the design was exploratory, TCR variables were selected using unadjusted p-values with no false-discovery rate correction. Because multi-region sequencing of the tumors was not done, intratumor heterogeneity could not be ruled out. The highest T cell clonality was observed in uninvolved tumor-adjacent lung, where clonality exceeded that of tumor, suggesting that antigenic responses were more focused in uninvolved tumor-adjacent lung. A median of 57 of the top 100 tumor clones turned up in the paired uninvolved adjacent lung, and approximately 30 of those clones also ranked among the top 100 of that same adjacent lung.

Trimming costs V 4 bases and J 5 bases, and their ends lie 11 bases apart. The germline V gene (reference sequence) specifies MNHNY as CDR1 and SVGAGI as CDR2. The cysteine opens and the phenylalanine closes a CDR3 of 13 amino acids. Only the CDR3 region is kept as DNA, spanning 39 bases read in frame from base 1. TCR beta CDR3 regions were sequenced from DNA using the immunoSEQ Assay. Concerning the study's data processing: T cell density was computed as TCR beta template counts normalized to usable DNA estimated by amplifying housekeeping genes. Richness was estimated with the preseqR package, extrapolating to 400,000 templates for PBMC samples and 120,000 templates for tissue samples. Clonality was defined by subtracting Pielou's evenness from one. To identify tissue-enriched TCRs, differential abundance testing was run on productive amino-acid clonotypes with a minimum total count of 5 and an alpha of 0.1. Repertoire overlap between compartments was quantified with the Jaccard Index and Morisita Overlap Index. GLIPH grouped TCR beta CDR3s together with public tetramer-defined viral CDR3s, and a viral motif had to include at least three viral sequences and also show V-gene enrichment. TCRdb carries this immuneACCESS record with in-frame sequences only. Its versions omit some clonotypes, under half of them owing to an unresolved V gene in the studies checked, with the rest unexplained. V and J calls and clone size are as listed in that table; D and trimming were resolved from the DNA. In this sample the table shows 55,000 to 65,000 clones, roughly nine tenths of which occur a single time. The ten largest account for less than 20% of the sample.

The V and J segments used are TRBV6-6 and TRBJ1-2; D gene: possibly TRBD1, on 5 matching bases. The sample here was peripheral blood, taken before any cancer treatment. The sequence came from a man aged 35-69 years with stage I lung adenocarcinoma. The CDR3 corresponds to CASSLGGEYGYTF. The nucleotide sequence is TGTGCCAGCAGTTTAGGAGGGGAGTATGGCTACACCTTC.